A selection of T cell receptor beta chains follows, all from one sample in a study of blood T cell repertoires in COVID-19. Sequencing used immunoSEQ multiplex PCR; TCRdb keeps in-frame clones, though not all of them. This sample carries hundreds of thousands of clones, 80% to 90% of them seen once, and the ten largest clones take around 1.1%. The sample was PBMCs or T cells enriched from blood (not recorded which). The receptors derive from a man younger than 45 who had recovered from COVID-19. Both conserved end residues are part of each CDR3. The D gene is left open where the match is weak. Only part of the rows carry a size: once, few, many, or a class if the clone is expanded.

d_gene	v_gene	abundance	j_gene	CDR3aa	CDR3nt
-	TRBV7-2	-	TRBJ2-5	CASSPGGAQETQYF	TGTGCCAGCAGCCCCGGAGGGGCCCAAGAGACCCAGTACTTC
-	TRBV5-6	-	TRBJ1-4	CASSLTGVNEKLFF	TGTGCCAGCAGCTTGACAGGAGTTAATGAAAAACTGTTTTTT
TRBD1	TRBV10-3	-	TRBJ2-7	CAIRRGQGLGEQYF	TGTGCCATCAGAAGGGGACAGGGGCTGGGCGAGCAGTACTTC
-	TRBV14	-	TRBJ2-1	CASSHRLLLLDEQFF	TGTGCCAGCAGCCACCGTCTACTCCTCTTAGATGAGCAGTTCTTC
-	TRBV9	-	TRBJ1-2	CASSFREDYGYTF	TGTGCCAGCAGCTTCCGGGAGGACTATGGCTACACCTTC
-	TRBV3-1/TRBV3-2	-	TRBJ1-6	CASSLRDYNSPLHF	TGTGCCAGCAGCCTACGGGACTATAATTCACCCCTCCACTTT
-	TRBV5-1	-	TRBJ1-2	CASSENNMAHYGYTF	TGCGCCAGCAGCGAAAATAATATGGCCCACTATGGCTACACCTTC
-	TRBV9	once	TRBJ1-2	CASSPARGEGGYTF	TGTGCCAGCAGCCCCGCCAGGGGAGAGGGGGGCTACACCTTC
-	TRBV7-9	-	TRBJ2-1	CASSLAGAFEQFF	TGTGCCAGCAGCTTAGCGGGAGCTTTTGAGCAGTTCTTC
TRBD1	TRBV3-1/TRBV3-2	-	TRBJ2-7	CASSPDRGTYEQYF	TGTGCCAGCAGCCCTGACAGGGGGACCTACGAGCAGTACTTC
TRBD1	TRBV19	-	TRBJ2-7	CASSPGQGRYEQYF	TGTGCCAGTAGTCCCGGACAGGGTAGGTACGAGCAGTACTTC
TRBD2	TRBV10-1	-	TRBJ2-3	CASSDLTSGSMTDTQYF	TGCGCCAGCAGTGATTTGACTAGCGGGAGTATGACAGATACGCAGTATTTT
-	TRBV28	-	TRBJ1-2	CASRAGRTYGYTF	TGTGCCAGCAGGGCGGGCAGGACCTATGGCTACACCTTC
-	TRBV5-1	-	TRBJ2-7	CASSLELAGADEQYF	TGCGCCAGCAGCTTAGAACTGGCGGGGGCCGACGAGCAGTACTTC
TRBD1	TRBV29-1	-	TRBJ2-7	CSVSGTGGYEQYF	TGCAGCGTCTCCGGGACAGGGGGCTACGAGCAGTACTTC
TRBD1	TRBV7-9	-	TRBJ1-2	CASSYGQGGGYTF	TGTGCCAGCAGCTACGGACAGGGTGGTGGCTACACCTTC
-	TRBV2	-	TRBJ1-5	CASMNDRFGQPQHF	TGTGCCAGCATGAACGACAGGTTTGGTCAGCCCCAGCATTTT
-	TRBV7-6	-	TRBJ2-4	CASSLGQAPKNIQYF	TGTGCCAGCAGCTTAGGTCAGGCCCCGAAAAACATTCAGTACTTC
TRBD1	TRBV7-6	few	TRBJ1-1	CASSFFRTGSSEAFF	TGTGCCAGCAGCTTTTTTCGGACAGGGAGCTCTGAAGCTTTCTTT
-	TRBV28	-	TRBJ1-1	CASSLAGRTEAFF	TGTGCCAGCAGTTTAGCAGGGCGCACTGAAGCTTTCTTT
-	TRBV6-5	once	TRBJ2-7	CASSSRYEQYF	TGTGCCAGCAGTTCGCGCTACGAGCAGTACTTC
TRBD1	TRBV5-1	few	TRBJ2-7	CASTVGQERGRQYF	TGCGCCAGCACCGTGGGACAGGAACGGGGGAGGCAGTACTTC
-	TRBV9	once	TRBJ1-1	CASSVAFGNTEAFF	TGTGCCAGCAGCGTAGCTTTCGGGAACACTGAAGCTTTCTTT
TRBD2	TRBV4-2	-	TRBJ2-1	CASSQGHSGRDNEQFF	TGTGCCAGCAGCCAAGGTCATAGCGGGAGAGACAATGAGCAGTTCTTC
-	TRBV4-1	once	TRBJ2-7	CASSQVRDYEQYF	TGCGCCAGCAGCCAAGTCCGAGACTACGAGCAGTACTTC
TRBD1	TRBV6-5	-	TRBJ2-5	CASSPTGGQETQYF	TGTGCCAGCAGCCCGACAGGGGGCCAAGAGACCCAGTACTTC
TRBD1	TRBV14	-	TRBJ1-1	CASGTGPNTEAFF	TGTGCCAGCGGGACAGGGCCGAACACTGAAGCTTTCTTT
TRBD2	TRBV7-9	-	TRBJ2-1	CASAGEYNEQFF	TGTGCCAGCGCGGGAGAATACAATGAGCAGTTCTTC
TRBD2	TRBV15	-	TRBJ2-1	CATSFGEGNEQFF	TGTGCCACCAGCTTCGGGGAGGGCAATGAGCAGTTCTTC
TRBD2	TRBV4-2	-	TRBJ2-2	CASSQGGLAGGGGELFF	TGTGCCAGCAGCCAAGGGGGACTAGCGGGAGGAGGCGGGGAGCTGTTTTTT
-	TRBV11-2	once	TRBJ2-1	CASSAIQDGTFF	TGTGCCAGCAGTGCCATCCAGGATGGCACGTTCTTC
-	TRBV11-3	-	TRBJ2-1	CASSLTGVVNEQFF	TGTGCCAGCAGCTTAACGGGAGTCGTCAATGAGCAGTTCTTC
TRBD2	TRBV11-1	-	TRBJ2-3	CASSPGLAGNTDTQYF	TGTGCCAGCAGCCCTGGGCTAGCGGGAAACACAGATACGCAGTATTTT
TRBD1	TRBV28	-	TRBJ1-2	CASSFDRGRFGYGYTF	TGTGCCAGCAGCTTCGACAGGGGGCGCTTTGGCTATGGCTACACCTTC
TRBD2	TRBV29-1	-	TRBJ2-4	CSFLAGAKNIQYF	TGCAGCTTCTTAGCGGGAGCCAAAAACATTCAGTACTTC
-	TRBV7-5	once	TRBJ2-1	CVRRAGRLEDNEQFF	TGTGTCAGAAGAGCGGGCCGGCTCGAGGACAATGAGCAGTTCTTC
-	TRBV14	-	TRBJ2-5	CASSQGGGRTQETQYF	TGTGCCAGCAGCCAAGGGGGGGGGCGCACCCAAGAGACCCAGTACTTC
-	TRBV15	-	TRBJ1-4	CATSRAGPTNEKLFF	TGTGCCACCAGCAGAGCTGGCCCAACTAATGAAAAACTGTTTTTT